Listed below are T cell receptor beta chains from one sample, sequenced in a study of CD8+CD57+ T cells in acquired aplastic anemia. TCRdb called the reads again in MiXCR, with one record for every CDR3 protein. The table has under 200,000 distinct CDR3 sequences, under 50% seen once. Sequencing was carried out using sorted CD4+, CD8+, or CD8+CD57+ T cells (not recorded which) from PBMCs. The receptors here all came from a human donor with aplastic anemia. Both conserved end residues are part of each CDR3. The order of the fields is V gene, D gene, clone size, J gene, CDR3 protein, CDR3 DNA. The D gene is left open where the match is weak. A clone size is listed for some rows: how often the clone was seen (once, few, many), or a class if it is expanded.

v_call: TRBV15
d_call: TRBD2
clone_size: .
j_call: TRBJ2-7
cdr3_aa: CATSRRPSLAGVYEQYF
cdr3_nt: TGTGCCACCAGCAGACGACCCTCACTAGCGGGAGTTTACGAGCAGTACTTC

v_call: TRBV10-3
d_call: .
clone_size: once
j_call: TRBJ1-6
cdr3_aa: CAISEGPERALHF
cdr3_nt: TGTGCCATCAGTGAGGGCCCCGAGAGGGCCCTCCACTTC

v_call: TRBV19
d_call: .
clone_size: many
j_call: TRBJ1-1
cdr3_aa: CASTQKGNTEAFF
cdr3_nt: TGTGCCAGTACCCAAAAGGGGAACACTGAAGCTTTCTTT

v_call: TRBV30
d_call: TRBD1
clone_size: .
j_call: TRBJ2-5
cdr3_aa: CAWSGGRETQYF
cdr3_nt: TGTGCCTGGTCAGGGGGTCGCGAGACCCAGTACTTC

v_call: TRBV21-1
d_call: .
clone_size: .
j_call: TRBJ2-3
cdr3_aa: CASSKGLAGGHSTDTQYF
cdr3_nt: TGTGCCAGCAGCAAAGGACTAGCGGGGGGACATAGCACAGATACGCAGTATTTT

v_call: TRBV10-3
d_call: .
clone_size: few
j_call: TRBJ1-1
cdr3_aa: CAISAGRTEAFF
cdr3_nt: TGTGCCATCAGTGCGGGGAGAACTGAAGCTTTCTTT

v_call: TRBV29-1
d_call: .
clone_size: .
j_call: TRBJ2-7
cdr3_aa: CSALAAHEQYF
cdr3_nt: TGCAGCGCACTAGCAGCTCACGAGCAGTACTTC

v_call: TRBV20-1
d_call: TRBD1
clone_size: .
j_call: TRBJ1-1
cdr3_aa: CSALGLDRGDTEAFF
cdr3_nt: TGCAGTGCTCTGGGTTTGGACAGGGGAGACACTGAAGCTTTCTTT

v_call: TRBV7-8
d_call: TRBD1
clone_size: .
j_call: TRBJ1-4
cdr3_aa: CASSNEGAREKLFF
cdr3_nt: TGTGCCAGCAGCAATGAGGGGGCGCGAGAAAAACTGTTTTTT

v_call: TRBV20-1
d_call: TRBD2
clone_size: .
j_call: TRBJ2-3
cdr3_aa: CSAPTSGNTDTQYF
cdr3_nt: TGCAGTGCTCCCACTAGCGGTAACACAGATACGCAGTATTTT

v_call: TRBV20-1
d_call: .
clone_size: .
j_call: TRBJ1-5
cdr3_aa: CSAISRLGQPQHF
cdr3_nt: TGCAGTGCTATCTCACGGCTCGGGCAGCCCCAGCATTTT

v_call: TRBV7-2
d_call: .
clone_size: many
j_call: TRBJ2-2
cdr3_aa: CASILDPLGGGELFF
cdr3_nt: TGTGCCAGCATCCTAGACCCCTTAGGGGGCGGGGAGCTGTTTTTT

v_call: TRBV20-1
d_call: TRBD1
clone_size: .
j_call: TRBJ2-5
cdr3_aa: CSARPNPGQLYQETQYF
cdr3_nt: TGCAGTGCTAGACCTAATCCGGGACAGCTGTACCAAGAGACCCAGTACTTC

v_call: TRBV19
d_call: .
clone_size: many
j_call: TRBJ2-1
cdr3_aa: CASTSQRQSSYNEQFF
cdr3_nt: TGTGCCAGTACCTCGCAGCGGCAGAGCTCCTACAATGAGCAGTTCTTC

v_call: TRBV20-1
d_call: TRBD1
clone_size: many
j_call: TRBJ2-1
cdr3_aa: CSARDPGQPVKQFF
cdr3_nt: TGCAGTGCTAGGGATCCGGGACAGCCGGTGAAGCAGTTCTTC

v_call: TRBV7-9
d_call: TRBD1
clone_size: .
j_call: TRBJ1-2
cdr3_aa: CASSLASLRQGAGYTF
cdr3_nt: TGTGCCAGCAGCTTAGCAAGCCTGCGACAGGGGGCCGGCTACACCTTC

v_call: TRBV11-1
d_call: .
clone_size: .
j_call: TRBJ2-5
cdr3_aa: CASSVGTPGRGRQETQYF
cdr3_nt: TGTGCCAGCAGCGTAGGGACCCCTGGACGGGGCAGACAAGAGACCCAGTACTTC

v_call: TRBV27
d_call: .
clone_size: .
j_call: TRBJ2-7
cdr3_aa: CASSFRQGGICEQYF
cdr3_nt: TGTGCCAGCAGTTTTAGGCAGGGGGGTATTTGCGAGCAGTACTTC

v_call: TRBV7-8
d_call: TRBD1
clone_size: .
j_call: TRBJ1-1
cdr3_aa: CASSLAPGTGEEAFF
cdr3_nt: TGTGCCAGCAGCTTAGCCCCAGGGACAGGGGAAGAAGCTTTCTTT

v_call: TRBV20-1
d_call: TRBD2
clone_size: .
j_call: TRBJ2-5
cdr3_aa: CSARGTSGSETQYF
cdr3_nt: TGCAGTGCCCGAGGGACTAGCGGGAGTGAGACCCAGTACTTC

v_call: TRBV6-4
d_call: TRBD2
clone_size: many
j_call: TRBJ2-1
cdr3_aa: CASSGTSGSYEQFF
cdr3_nt: TGTGCCAGCAGTGGGACTAGCGGGAGTTATGAGCAGTTCTTC

v_call: TRBV11-2
d_call: TRBD1
clone_size: .
j_call: TRBJ1-4
cdr3_aa: CASSLPGQGTQKLFF
cdr3_nt: TGTGCCAGCAGCCTACCGGGACAGGGGACCCAAAAACTGTTTTTT

v_call: TRBV10-2
d_call: .
clone_size: .
j_call: TRBJ1-2
cdr3_aa: CAISDMGENGYTF
cdr3_nt: TGCGCCATCAGCGACATGGGAGAGAATGGCTACACCTTC

v_call: TRBV24-1
d_call: .
clone_size: few
j_call: TRBJ2-3
cdr3_aa: CATSEKKDTQYF
cdr3_nt: TGTGCCACCAGTGAAAAGAAAGATACGCAGTATTTT

v_call: TRBV9
d_call: .
clone_size: .
j_call: TRBJ2-1
cdr3_aa: CASSPRGVGGNNEQFF
cdr3_nt: TGTGCCAGCAGCCCTAGGGGGGTAGGAGGAAACAATGAGCAGTTCTTC

v_call: TRBV19
d_call: .
clone_size: .
j_call: TRBJ1-1
cdr3_aa: CASSPTGYTEAFF
cdr3_nt: TGTGCCAGTAGTCCAACAGGGTACACTGAAGCTTTCTTT

v_call: TRBV12-5
d_call: .
clone_size: .
j_call: TRBJ2-3
cdr3_aa: CASGLATGPSNTQYF
cdr3_nt: TGTGCTAGTGGTTTGGCGACAGGCCCAAGCAATACGCAGTATTTT